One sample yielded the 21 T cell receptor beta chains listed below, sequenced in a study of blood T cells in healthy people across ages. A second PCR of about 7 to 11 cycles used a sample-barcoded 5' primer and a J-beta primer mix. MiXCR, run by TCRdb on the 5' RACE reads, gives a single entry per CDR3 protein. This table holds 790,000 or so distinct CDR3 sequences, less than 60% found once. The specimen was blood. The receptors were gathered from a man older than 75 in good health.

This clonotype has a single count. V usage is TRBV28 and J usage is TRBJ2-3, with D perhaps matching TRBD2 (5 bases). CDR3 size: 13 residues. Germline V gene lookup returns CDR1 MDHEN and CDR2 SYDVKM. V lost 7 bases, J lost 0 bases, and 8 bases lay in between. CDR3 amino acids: CASTGSSTDTQYF. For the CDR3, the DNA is TGTGCCAGCACGGGGTCTAGCACAGATACGCAGTATTTT.

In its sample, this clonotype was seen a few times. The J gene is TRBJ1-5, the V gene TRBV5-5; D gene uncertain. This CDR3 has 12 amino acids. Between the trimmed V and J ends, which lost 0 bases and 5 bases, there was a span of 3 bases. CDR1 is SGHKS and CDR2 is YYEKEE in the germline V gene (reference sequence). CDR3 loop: CASSLDDQPQHF. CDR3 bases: TGTGCCAGCAGCTTGGACGATCAGCCCCAGCATTTT. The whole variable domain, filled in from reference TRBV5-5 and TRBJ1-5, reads DAGVTQSPTHLIKTRGQQVTLRCSPISGHKSVSWYQQVLGQGPQFIFQYYEKEERGRGNFPDRFSARQFPNYSSELNVNALLLGDSALYLCASSLDDQPQHFGDGTRLSIL.

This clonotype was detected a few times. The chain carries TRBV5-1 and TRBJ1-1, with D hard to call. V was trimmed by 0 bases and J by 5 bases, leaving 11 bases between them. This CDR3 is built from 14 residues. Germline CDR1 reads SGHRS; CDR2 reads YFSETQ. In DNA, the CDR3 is TGCGCCAGCAGCTTGGGTGGGTACCGGACTGAAGCTTTCTTT. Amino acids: CASSLGGYRTEAFF.

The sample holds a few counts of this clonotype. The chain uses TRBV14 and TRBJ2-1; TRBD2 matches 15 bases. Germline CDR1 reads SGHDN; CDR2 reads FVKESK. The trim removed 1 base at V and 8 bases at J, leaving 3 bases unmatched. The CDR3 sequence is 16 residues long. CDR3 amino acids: CASSQGGTSGRYEQFF. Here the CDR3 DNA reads TGTGCCAGCAGCCAAGGCGGGACTAGCGGGAGGTATGAGCAGTTCTTC.

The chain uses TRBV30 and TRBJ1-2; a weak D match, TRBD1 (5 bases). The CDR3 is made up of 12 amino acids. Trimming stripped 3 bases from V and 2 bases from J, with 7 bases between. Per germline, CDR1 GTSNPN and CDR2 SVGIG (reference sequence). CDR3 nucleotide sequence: TGTGCCTGGAGCCCAGGGAACTATGGCTACACCTTC. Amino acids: CAWSPGNYGYTF. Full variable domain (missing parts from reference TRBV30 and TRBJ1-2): SQTIHQWPATLVQPVGSPLSLECTVEGTSNPNLYWYRQAAGRGLQLLFYSVGIGQISSEVPQNLSASRPQDRQFILSSKKLLLSDSGFYLCAWSPGNYGYTFGSGTRLTVV.

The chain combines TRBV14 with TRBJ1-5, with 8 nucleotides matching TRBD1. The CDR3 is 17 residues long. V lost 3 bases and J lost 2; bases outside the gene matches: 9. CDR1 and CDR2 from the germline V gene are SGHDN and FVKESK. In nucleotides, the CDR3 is TGTGCCAGCAGCCATGAAGTTGGGACAGGCTGCAATCAGCCCCAGCATTTT. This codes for CASSHEVGTGCNQPQHF.

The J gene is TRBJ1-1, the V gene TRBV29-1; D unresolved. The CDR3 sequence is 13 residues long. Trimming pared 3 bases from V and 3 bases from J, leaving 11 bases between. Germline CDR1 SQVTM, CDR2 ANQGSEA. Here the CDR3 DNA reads TGCAGCGTTGATGACCCACGGGACACTGAAGCTTTCTTT. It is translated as CSVDDPRDTEAFF.

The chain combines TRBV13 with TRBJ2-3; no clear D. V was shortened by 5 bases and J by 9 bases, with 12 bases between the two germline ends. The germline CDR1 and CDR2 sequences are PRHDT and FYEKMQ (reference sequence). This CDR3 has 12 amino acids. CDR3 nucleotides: TGTGCCAGCAGCCCCACCGGGCAGACGCAGTATTTT. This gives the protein CASSPTGQTQYF.

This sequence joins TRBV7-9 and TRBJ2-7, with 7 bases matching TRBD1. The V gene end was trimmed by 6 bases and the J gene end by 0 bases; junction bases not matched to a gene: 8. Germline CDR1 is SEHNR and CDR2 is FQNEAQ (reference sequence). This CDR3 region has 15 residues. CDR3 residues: CASRSGQAVSYEQYF. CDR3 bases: TGTGCCAGCAGGTCCGGACAGGCGGTCTCCTACGAGCAGTACTTC.

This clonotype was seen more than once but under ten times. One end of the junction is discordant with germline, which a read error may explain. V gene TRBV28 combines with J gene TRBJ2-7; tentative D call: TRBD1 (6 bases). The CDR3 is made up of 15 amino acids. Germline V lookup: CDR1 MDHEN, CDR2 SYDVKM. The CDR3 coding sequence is TGTGCCTGCAGTTTCCTTAGTCGAGAACAGGGTTTCCAGTACTTC. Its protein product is CACSFLSREQGFQYF.

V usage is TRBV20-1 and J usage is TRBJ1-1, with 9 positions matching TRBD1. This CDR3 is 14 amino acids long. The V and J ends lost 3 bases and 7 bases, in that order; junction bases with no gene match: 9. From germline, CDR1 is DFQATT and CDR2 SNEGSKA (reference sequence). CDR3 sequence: CSARDGTGKGEAFF. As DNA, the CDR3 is TGCAGTGCTAGGGACGGGACAGGGAAGGGTGAAGCTTTCTTT.

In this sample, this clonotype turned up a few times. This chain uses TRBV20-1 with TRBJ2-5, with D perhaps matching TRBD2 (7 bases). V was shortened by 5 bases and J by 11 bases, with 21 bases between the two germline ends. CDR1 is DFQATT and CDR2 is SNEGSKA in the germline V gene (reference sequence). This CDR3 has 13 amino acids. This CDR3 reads CSALRGLSNEQYF. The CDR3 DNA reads TGCAGTGCTCTGCGGGGGCTCTCGAATGAGCAGTACTTC.

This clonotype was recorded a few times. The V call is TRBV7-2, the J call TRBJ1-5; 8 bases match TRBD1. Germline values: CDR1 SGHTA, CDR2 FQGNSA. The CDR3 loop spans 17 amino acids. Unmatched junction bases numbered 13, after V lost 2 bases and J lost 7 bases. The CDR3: CASSLFPGQAAGQPQHF. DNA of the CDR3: TGTGCCAGCAGCTTATTCCCGGGACAGGCGGCGGGACAGCCCCAGCATTTT.

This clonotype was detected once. CDR3 nucleotides: TGTGCCAGCAGCGGAGACCCAGGGGGAACTGAAGCTTTCTTT. Protein product: CASSGDPGGTEAFF. The J gene is TRBJ1-1, the V gene TRBV5-6; 7 bases agree with TRBD1. Germline-derived CDR1 and CDR2 are SGHDT and YYEEEE. The junction had 8 bases not matched to a gene; V was cut back by 4 bases and J by 5 bases. The CDR3 covers 14 residues.

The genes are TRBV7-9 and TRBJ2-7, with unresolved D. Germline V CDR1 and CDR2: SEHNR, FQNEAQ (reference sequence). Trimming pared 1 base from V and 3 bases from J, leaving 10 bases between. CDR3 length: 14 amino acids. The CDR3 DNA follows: TGTGCCAGCAGCTTAGAGTCAGTAAACTACGAGCAGTACTTC. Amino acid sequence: CASSLESVNYEQYF.

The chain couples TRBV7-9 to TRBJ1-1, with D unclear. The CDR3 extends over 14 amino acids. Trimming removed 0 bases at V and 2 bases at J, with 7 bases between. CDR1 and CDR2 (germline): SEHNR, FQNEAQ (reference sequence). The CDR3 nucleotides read TGTGCCAGCAGCTTAGCGGTCCAAAACACTGAAGCTTTCTTT. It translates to CASSLAVQNTEAFF.

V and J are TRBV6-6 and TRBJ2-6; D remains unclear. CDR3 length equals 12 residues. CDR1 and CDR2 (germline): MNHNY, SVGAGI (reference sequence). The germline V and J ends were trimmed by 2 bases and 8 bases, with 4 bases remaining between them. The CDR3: CASSYKTNVLTF. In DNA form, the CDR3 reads TGTGCCAGCAGTTACAAGACCAACGTCCTGACTTTC.

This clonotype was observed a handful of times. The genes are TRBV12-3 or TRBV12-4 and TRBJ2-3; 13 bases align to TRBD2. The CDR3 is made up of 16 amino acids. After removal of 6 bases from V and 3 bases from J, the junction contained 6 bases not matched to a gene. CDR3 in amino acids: CASRRTSGSLTDTQYF. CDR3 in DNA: TGTGCCAGCAGGCGGACTAGCGGGAGTCTAACAGATACGCAGTATTTT.

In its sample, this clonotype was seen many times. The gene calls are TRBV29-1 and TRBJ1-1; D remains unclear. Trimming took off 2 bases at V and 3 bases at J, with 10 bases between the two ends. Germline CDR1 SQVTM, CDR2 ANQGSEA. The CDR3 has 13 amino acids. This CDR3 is CSVETNEYTEAFF. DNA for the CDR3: TGCAGCGTTGAAACCAATGAGTACACTGAAGCTTTCTTT.

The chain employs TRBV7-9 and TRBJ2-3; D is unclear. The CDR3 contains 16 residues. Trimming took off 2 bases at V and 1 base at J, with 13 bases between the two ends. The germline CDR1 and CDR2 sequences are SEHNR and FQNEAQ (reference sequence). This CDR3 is CASSLYDFRGTDTQYF. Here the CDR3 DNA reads TGTGCCAGCAGCTTATACGACTTCCGAGGCACAGATACGCAGTATTTT.

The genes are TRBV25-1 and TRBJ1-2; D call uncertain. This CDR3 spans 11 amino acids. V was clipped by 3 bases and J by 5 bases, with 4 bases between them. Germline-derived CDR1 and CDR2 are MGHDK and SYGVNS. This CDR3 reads CASSEVYGYTF. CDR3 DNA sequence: TGTGCCAGCAGTGAGGTGTATGGCTACACCTTC.